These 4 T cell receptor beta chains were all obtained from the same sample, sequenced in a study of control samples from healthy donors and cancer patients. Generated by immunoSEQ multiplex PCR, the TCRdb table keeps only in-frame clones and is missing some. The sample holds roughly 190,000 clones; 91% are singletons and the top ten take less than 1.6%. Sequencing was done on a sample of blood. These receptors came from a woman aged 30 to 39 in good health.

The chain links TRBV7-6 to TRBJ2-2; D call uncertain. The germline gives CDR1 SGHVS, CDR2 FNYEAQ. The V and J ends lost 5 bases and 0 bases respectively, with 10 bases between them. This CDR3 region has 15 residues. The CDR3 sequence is CASSPASANTGELFF. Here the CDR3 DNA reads TGTGCCAGCAGCCCCGCTAGTGCGAACACCGGGGAGCTGTTTTTT. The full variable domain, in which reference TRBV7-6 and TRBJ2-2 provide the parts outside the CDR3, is GAGVSQSPRYKVTKRGQDVALRCDPISGHVSLYWYRQALGQGPEFLTYFNYEAQQDKSGLPNDRFSAERPEGSISTLTIQRTEQRDSAMYRCASSPASANTGELFFGEGSRLTVL.

CDR3 region: CAISEREEGNEQFF. The CDR3 nucleotides are TGTGCCATCAGTGAGCGGGAAGAGGGAAATGAGCAGTTCTTC. The rearrangement links TRBV10-3 to TRBJ2-1; perhaps TRBD2 as D (5 bases). Looked up from germline, CDR1 is ENHRY and CDR2 is SYGVKD. V was clipped by 2 bases and J by 7 bases, with 12 bases between them. There are 14 residues in the CDR3.

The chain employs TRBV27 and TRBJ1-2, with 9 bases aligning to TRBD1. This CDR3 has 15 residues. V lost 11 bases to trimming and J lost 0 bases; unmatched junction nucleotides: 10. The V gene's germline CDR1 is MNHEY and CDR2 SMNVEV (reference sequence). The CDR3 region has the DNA TGTGCCGCCCGGACCTACAGGGGGCCTAACTATGGCTACACCTTC. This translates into CAARTYRGPNYGYTF.

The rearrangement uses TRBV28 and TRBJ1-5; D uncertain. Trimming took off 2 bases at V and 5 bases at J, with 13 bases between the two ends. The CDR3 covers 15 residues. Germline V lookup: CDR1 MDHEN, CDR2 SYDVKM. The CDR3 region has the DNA TGTGCCAGCAGTTTACTAGTGGGTGGGGATCAGCCCCAGCATTTT. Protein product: CASSLLVGGDQPQHF.